This record concerns one TCR beta chain sequence. Assay: immunoSEQ multiplex PCR; the TCRdb copy retains only in-frame clones and omits some. The sample records around 2,100,000 clones, approximately 94% being singletons. The record originates from a study of shared clonotypes between healthy human individuals. Study context: For every donor, three CD4 naive, three CD4 memory, two CD8 naive and one CD8 memory plates were used.

Terminally differentiated effector memory CD45RA+ cells were excluded by CCR7 positive selection of CD45RO-negative cells. Only Caucasian adults living in Nashville, Tennessee made up the donor group. Germline V gene sequence: CDR1 MNHEY, CDR2 SVGAGI. With 4 bases clipped from V and 8 bases from J, the junction kept 8 bases outside the gene matches. The CDR3 covers 14 residues. The rearrangement links TRBV6-5 to TRBJ1-2; 9 positions agree with TRBD1. The receptor's source is a man aged 18 to 29 in good health. Sequenced: naive CD8+ T cells sorted from blood. The chain's CDR3 is CASSSSDRGSGYTF. CDR3 DNA sequence: TGTGCCAGCAGTTCGTCGGACAGGGGTTCCGGCTACACCTTC.